Below are 29 T cell receptor beta chains sequenced from a single sample in a study of control samples from healthy donors and cancer patients. TCRdb's copy holds only in-frame clones and misses some; the assay was immunoSEQ multiplex PCR. The data hold around 90,000 clones, with roughly 84% observed a single time. The sequenced sample consisted of blood. Receptors were obtained from a woman aged 40 to 49 in good health.

The V call is TRBV20-1, the J call TRBJ2-1; D is uncertain. Germline lookup yields CDR1 DFQATT and CDR2 SNEGSKA (reference sequence). CDR3 length equals 10 residues. The germline V and J ends were trimmed by 4 bases and 10 bases, with 8 bases remaining between them. Here the CDR3 DNA reads TGCAGTGCTATCCGGCGGGAGCAGTTCTTC. Translated: CSAIRREQFF.

The chain combines TRBV4-3 with TRBJ2-3; 10 positions match TRBD1. V shed 3 bases and J 4 bases; nucleotides not matched to a gene: 7. Germline V gene data show CDR1 as LGHNA and CDR2 as YSLEER. This CDR3 comprises 16 residues. The CDR3 sequence is CASSQGGTGDPDTQYF. The CDR3 DNA sequence: TGCGCCAGCAGCCAGGGGGGGACAGGGGATCCAGATACGCAGTATTTT.

The J gene is TRBJ2-7, the V gene TRBV6-2 or TRBV6-3, with TRBD1 identical over 10 bases. This CDR3 region has 16 residues. Germline V gene data show CDR1 as MNHEY and CDR2 as SVGEGT. Trimming cost V 6 bases and J 3 bases; bases outside gene matches: 11. Here the CDR3 reads CASSKYGTGVLYEQYF. CDR3 in DNA: TGTGCCAGCAGCAAATACGGGACAGGGGTTCTCTACGAGCAGTACTTC.

The chain carries TRBV5-4 and TRBJ2-3, with TRBD1 identical over 10 bases. CDR3 length: 20 residues. Germline-derived CDR1 and CDR2 are SGHNT and YYREEE (reference sequence). J gave up 0 bases and V 3 bases, and 16 bases lay outside the gene matches. Written as DNA, the CDR3 is TGTGCCAGCAGCTCGCCTCCGGGACAGGGGATCGGATCGAGCACAGATACGCAGTATTTT. This gives the protein CASSSPPGQGIGSSTDTQYF.

The V call is TRBV10-1, the J call TRBJ2-3, with 8 bases lining up with TRBD2. This CDR3 is 14 amino acids long. J was trimmed by 7 bases and V by 3 bases; bases with no gene match: 6. Germline loops: CDR1 WNHNN, CDR2 SYGVQD (reference sequence). As DNA, the CDR3 is TGCGCCAGCAGTGAAGGAGGCGGGGGGTATACGCAGTATTTT. The encoded protein is CASSEGGGGYTQYF.

This chain links TRBV5-1 with TRBJ1-2; 9 nucleotides match TRBD1. Germline V gene data show CDR1 as SGHRS and CDR2 as YFSETQ. This CDR3 has 18 amino acids. V gave up 0 bases and J gave up 0 bases; unmatched junction bases: 9. In nucleotides, the CDR3 is TGCGCCAGCAGCTTGGACGGGACAGGGAGGATAGCTAACTATGGCTACACCTTC. Its protein is CASSLDGTGRIANYGYTF.

The chain uses TRBV24-1 and TRBJ2-5, with TRBD1 as a possible D gene (6 bases). Looked up from germline, CDR1 is KGHDR and CDR2 is SFDVKD. V lost 1 base, J lost 1 base, and 12 bases lay in between. The length of the CDR3 is 16 residues. The CDR3 DNA reads TGTGCCACCAGTGATTTCCCGACAGGACGCCAAGAGACCCAGTACTTC. It codes for CATSDFPTGRQETQYF.

The chain joins TRBV6-1 to TRBJ2-6; D possibly corresponds to TRBD1 (5 bases). Germline CDR1 is MNHNS and CDR2 is SASEGT. The CDR3 runs to 16 residues. Trimming removed 3 bases from V and 0 bases from J, with 9 bases in between. The CDR3: CASSDYTGSGANVLTF. For the CDR3, the DNA is TGTGCCAGCAGTGACTATACAGGCTCTGGGGCCAACGTCCTGACTTTC.

This clone was detected a few times. The chain is built from TRBV2 and TRBJ1-5, with D uncertain. Germline CDR1 SNHLY, CDR2 FYNNEI. Trimming stripped 3 bases from V and 11 bases from J, with 11 bases between. The CDR3 spans 12 residues. Written as DNA, the CDR3 is TGTGCCAGCAGTGATAGCCTCACCACCCAGCATTTT. The encoded protein is CASSDSLTTQHF.

The sample holds a few counts of this clone. V is TRBV4-2 and J is TRBJ1-2; 10 bases line up with TRBD1. Germline trimming cut 1 base from V and 5 bases from J; bases unmatched to any gene: 10. This CDR3 has 17 residues. CDR1 and CDR2 from the germline V gene are LGHNA and YNFKEQ. The CDR3: CASSQVGTGDAPYGYTF. As DNA, the CDR3 is TGTGCCAGCAGCCAAGTTGGGACAGGGGACGCCCCTTATGGCTACACCTTC.

J is TRBJ1-4 and V is TRBV30, with D possibly TRBD1 on 5 matching bases. The CDR3 extends over 15 amino acids. Germline V lookup: CDR1 GTSNPN, CDR2 SVGIG (reference sequence). With 2 bases removed from V and 8 bases from J, the gap between germline ends came to 18 bases. This CDR3 is CAWSPLGGEYEKLFF. The CDR3 DNA is TGTGCCTGGAGTCCCTTGGGAGGGGAGTACGAAAAACTGTTTTTT.

The V gene is TRBV4-3, the J gene TRBJ2-2; 7 bases agree with TRBD1. The trim removed 10 bases at V and 0 bases at J, leaving 5 bases unmatched. Germline CDR1 reads LGHNA; CDR2 reads YSLEER. The CDR3 length is 14 residues. The CDR3 spells CATGQNSNTGELFF. The CDR3 nucleotides read TGCGCCACGGGACAGAACTCGAACACCGGGGAGCTGTTTTTT.

This chain connects TRBV30 to TRBJ1-6; D is undetermined. This CDR3 is 13 amino acids long. CDR1 and CDR2 (germline): GTSNPN, SVGIG (reference sequence). The V end lost 0 bases, the J end lost 10 bases, and 10 bases lay between the germline ends. CDR3 sequence: CAWSVQGRSPLHF. For the CDR3, the DNA is TGTGCCTGGAGTGTACAAGGGAGATCACCCCTCCACTTT.

The chain has TRBV5-4 and TRBJ1-2; no clear D. Germline CDR1 SGHNT, CDR2 YYREEE (reference sequence). The CDR3 has 13 residues. Trimming shortened V by 5 bases and J by 4 bases, and 12 bases separated the two germline ends. The chain's CDR3 is CASRFERSYGYTF. CDR3 in DNA: TGTGCCAGCAGATTTGAACGGAGCTATGGCTACACCTTC.

The V and J genes are TRBV18 and TRBJ2-7; D tentatively reads TRBD1 or TRBD2 (5 bases each). The CDR3 length is 13 residues. Trimming took off 0 bases at V and 6 bases at J, with 9 bases between the two ends. Germline V gives CDR1 KGHSH, CDR2 LQKENI. CDR3 loop: CASSPPTGAEQYF. CDR3 coding DNA: TGTGCCAGCTCACCACCCACCGGGGCCGAGCAGTACTTC.

This sequence joins TRBV6-5 and TRBJ1-2; 8 nucleotides match TRBD1. V gave up 6 bases and J gave up 1 base; unmatched junction bases: 4. The CDR3 consists of 14 residues. From germline, CDR1 is MNHEY and CDR2 SVGAGI. The CDR3 DNA reads TGTGCCAGCAGCCGGACAGGGTTTAACTATGGCTACACCTTC. Translating gives CASSRTGFNYGYTF.

The V gene is TRBV12-3 or TRBV12-4, the J gene TRBJ2-7, with D perhaps matching TRBD2 (6 bases). This CDR3 has 13 residues. The V end lost 7 bases, the J end lost 1 base, and 11 bases lay between the germline ends. CDR3 region: CASTGTESYEQYF. CDR3 nucleotide sequence: TGTGCCAGCACCGGGACTGAATCCTACGAGCAGTACTTC.

This chain links TRBV18 with TRBJ1-1; no clear D gene. CDR1 is KGHSH and CDR2 is LQKENI in the germline V gene. The length of the CDR3 is 13 residues. V was trimmed by 2 bases and J by 5 bases, leaving 9 bases between them. CDR3 in DNA: TGTGCCAGCTCACCAACCCGCGAGACTGAAGCTTTCTTT. Its translation: CASSPTRETEAFF.

The chain recombines TRBV9 with TRBJ1-6; TRBD1 is a possible D gene (5 bases). Trimming cost V 4 bases and J 6 bases, with 11 bases left between them. In germline, CDR1 is SGDLS, CDR2 YYNGEE. The CDR3 is 14 amino acids. The DNA of the CDR3 is TGTGCCAGCAGCTCCCGACAGACTAATTCACCCCTCCACTTT. It yields the protein CASSSRQTNSPLHF.

The rearrangement links TRBV5-4 to TRBJ2-5; 8 bases are shared with TRBD2. V shed 5 bases and J 2 bases; nucleotides not matched to a gene: 8. The CDR3 spans 15 residues. CDR1 and CDR2 from the germline V gene are SGHNT and YYREEE (reference sequence). The chain's CDR3 is CASRRELAEQETQYF. In nucleotides, the CDR3 is TGTGCCAGCAGAAGGGAACTAGCGGAGCAAGAGACCCAGTACTTC.

The chain recombines TRBV2 with TRBJ1-4, with 9 bases identical to TRBD1. The ends lost 4 bases at V and 7 bases at J; junction bases unmatched: 7. The CDR3 is made up of 15 amino acids. Germline-derived CDR1 and CDR2 are SNHLY and FYNNEI. In nucleotides, the CDR3 is TGTGCCAGCAGTGCACGACAGGGGGAGAGTGAAAAACTGTTTTTT. Its protein product is CASSARQGESEKLFF.

The J gene is TRBJ2-7, the V gene TRBV7-2; 9 positions match TRBD2. This CDR3 region has 16 residues. The V gene end was trimmed by 0 bases and the J gene end by 3 bases; junction bases not matched to a gene: 6. The V gene's germline CDR1 is SGHTA and CDR2 FQGNSA. CDR3 sequence reads: CASSLARLAERYEQYF. CDR3 in DNA: TGTGCCAGCAGCTTAGCGAGACTAGCGGAACGCTACGAGCAGTACTTC.

This chain joins TRBV9 and TRBJ1-4, with a possible D match to TRBD1 (5 bases). Germline CDR1 is SGDLS and CDR2 is YYNGEE. CDR3 size: 15 residues. V was trimmed by 4 bases and J by 8 bases, leaving 18 bases between them. CDR3 in DNA: TGTGCCAGCAGCCCCGACCCGGGGGAACGCGAAAAACTGTTTTTT. Its translation: CASSPDPGEREKLFF.

This clone appeared once. The CDR3 here is CATSRDRNRGNIQYF. CDR3 DNA: TGTGCCACCAGCAGAGACCGCAACAGGGGCAACATTCAGTACTTC. The chain recombines TRBV15 with TRBJ2-4; 7 nucleotides line up with TRBD1. The V gene's germline CDR1 is LNHNV and CDR2 YYDKDF (reference sequence). The CDR3 consists of 15 residues. J was trimmed by 7 bases and V by 0 bases; bases with no gene match: 6.

This clone has only a few counts. The chain carries TRBV6-2 or TRBV6-3 and TRBJ2-3; D tentatively reads TRBD1 or TRBD2 (6 bases each). The ends were cut back, 3 bases at V and 4 bases at J, with 14 bases in the middle. CDR3 length: 15 amino acids. CDR1 MNHEY and CDR2 SVGEGT come from the germline V gene. Here the CDR3 DNA reads TGTGCCAGCAGTTATCACCGGGGGCAAGCAGATACGCAGTATTTT. Translation: CASSYHRGQADTQYF.

V gene TRBV11-3 combines with J gene TRBJ1-1; D is possibly TRBD1 (5 bases). The CDR3 sequence is 14 residues long. The V end was cut by 5 bases, the J end by 4 bases, with 14 bases between. Germline CDR1 SGHNT, CDR2 YENEEA. The CDR3 coding sequence is TGTGCCAGCAGCCCCCAGGGCGGGGGCACTGAAGCTTTCTTT. This sequence encodes CASSPQGGGTEAFF.

The chain couples TRBV19 to TRBJ1-5; TRBD1 agrees at 7 bases. This CDR3 has 16 amino acids. The V gene's germline CDR1 is LNHDA and CDR2 SQIVND (reference sequence). V trimming: 5 bases; J trimming: 2 bases; junction bases outside the gene matches: 9. The CDR3 sequence: CASSLLRGLRNQPQHF. CDR3 sequence (DNA): TGTGCCAGTAGTCTTCTAAGGGGGCTCCGCAATCAGCCCCAGCATTTT.

The CDR3 loop is CASSNRLRTSGGARNTGELFF. In DNA form, the CDR3 reads TGCGCCAGCAGTAACCGACTGAGGACTAGCGGGGGGGCTAGGAACACCGGGGAGCTGTTTTTT. V and J are TRBV4-3 and TRBJ2-2; TRBD2 matches 15 bases. In germline, CDR1 is LGHNA, CDR2 YSLEER. The V segment lost 6 bases and the J segment 1 base; nucleotides outside the gene matches: 15. There are 21 residues in the CDR3.

The chain employs TRBV30 and TRBJ1-6; TRBD1 matches at 8 bases. The ends lost 0 bases at V and 5 bases at J; junction bases unmatched: 3. The germline V gene has CDR1 GTSNPN and CDR2 SVGIG (reference sequence). This CDR3 is built from 15 residues. The CDR3 loop reads CAWSVLDRDNSPLHF. The CDR3 DNA is TGTGCCTGGAGTGTTCTGGACAGGGATAATTCACCCCTCCACTTT.